One sample yielded the 27 T cell receptor beta chains listed below, sequenced in a study of T cells in Graves' hyperthyroidism and ophthalmopathy. RNA transcripts served as the template for amplifying TCR beta CDR3 regions. A first-round RT-PCR of the TCR CDR3 used the HTBI primer set. TCRdb reprocessed the multiplex PCR reads with MiXCR, giving one entry per CDR3 protein. The repertoire consists of hundreds of thousands of distinct CDR3 sequences, with about 15% occurring once and the leading ten covering 9.5% to 15%. The material sequenced was blood. The receptors shown here come from a woman aged 45-59 years with Graves' ophthalmopathy.

Ten or more counts support this clonotype. This chain connects TRBV6-2 or TRBV6-3 to TRBJ1-4; D not certain. Germline-derived CDR1 and CDR2 are MNHEY and SVGEGT. V was pared by 2 bases and J by 7 bases, with 17 bases between. This CDR3 is built from 16 residues. CDR3 loop: CASSYLKTAVGEKLFF. Here the CDR3 DNA reads TGTGCCAGCAGTTACCTCAAGACTGCCGTGGGTGAAAAACTGTTTTTT.

This clonotype was counted between two and nine times. The chain joins TRBV9 to TRBJ2-3; a weak D match, TRBD2 (6 bases). The CDR3 is made up of 15 amino acids. Per germline, CDR1 SGDLS and CDR2 YYNGEE. V lost 0 bases and J lost 5, with 13 bases in between. For the CDR3, the DNA is TGTGCCAGCAGCGTAGGATGGGGACTTGGAGATACGCAGTATTTT. As protein: CASSVGWGLGDTQYF. Complete variable domain (other parts from reference TRBV9 and TRBJ2-3): DSGVTQTPKHLITATGQRVTLRCSPRSGDLSVYWYQQSLDQGLQFLIQYYNGEERAKGNILERFSAQQFPDLHSELNLSSLELGDSALYFCASSVGWGLGDTQYFGPGTRLTVL.

The chain recombines TRBV6-1 with TRBJ1-6, with unresolved D. The V and J ends lost 7 bases and 7 bases respectively, with 11 bases between them. CDR1 is MNHNS, CDR2 SASEGT, per germline. The length of the CDR3 is 13 residues. The CDR3 region has the DNA TGTGCCAGCAAGATTCAGGAGAATTCACCCCTCCACTTT. Amino acids: CASKIQENSPLHF.

Regarding this clonotype: A read error may account for a junction end that differs from germline. The chain couples TRBV12-3 or TRBV12-4 to TRBJ2-1; a possible D gene is TRBD1 (6 bases). The CDR3 has 14 amino acids. The DNA for the CDR3 is TGTGTCAGCAGTCCCGGGACATACTACAATGAGCAGTTCTTC. As protein: CVSSPGTYYNEQFF.

This clonotype was found many times. The chain couples TRBV3-2 to TRBJ2-3; the table's D call, TRBD2, was not checked against the DNA. TRBV3-2 is marked as a pseudogene. The CDR3 is 17 amino acids. CDR3 DNA: TGTGCCAGCAGCATAAAACTAGCGGGAGACTTGCCAGATACGCAGTATTTT. This encodes CASSIKLAGDLPDTQYF.

This clonotype was counted many times. The chain employs TRBV29-1 and TRBJ2-3; TRBD1 agrees at 9 bases. Germline values: CDR1 SQVTM, CDR2 ANQGSEA. This CDR3 is built from 14 residues. V dropped 2 bases and J dropped 4; count of bases not matched to a gene: 4. CDR3 sequence (DNA): TGCAGCGTTGAAAAGGACAGGGGAGCAGATACGCAGTATTTT. Translation: CSVEKDRGADTQYF.

For this clonotype: It may be a read error: a sequence one base away is much more abundant. The chain has TRBV5-1 and TRBJ2-5; either TRBD1 or TRBD2 may supply D (5 bases each). The V and J ends lost 4 bases and 5 bases respectively, with 18 bases between them. Looked up from germline, CDR1 is SGHRS and CDR2 is YFSETQ. CDR3 length equals 15 residues. The CDR3 reads CASSPRGRRGETQYF. CDR3 DNA: TGCGCCAGCAGCCCGAGGGGCAGGAGAGGGGAGACCCAGTACTTC.

This clonotype was seen ten or more times. The chain combines TRBV7-2 with TRBJ2-3; TRBD2 agrees at 15 bases. Germline V CDR1 and CDR2: SGHTA, FQGNSA. V lost 5 bases to trimming and J lost 1 base; unmatched junction nucleotides: 10. CDR3 length: 19 residues. In nucleotides, the CDR3 is TGTGCCAGCAGCAGAAAGGGACTAGCGGGAGGAGGCGGCACAGATACGCAGTATTTT. It translates to CASSRKGLAGGGGTDTQYF. The variable domain in full, with the rest retrieved from reference TRBV7-2 and TRBJ2-3, is GAGVSQSPSNKVTEKGKDVELRCDPISGHTALYWYRQSLGQGLEFLIYFQGNSAPDKSGLPSDRFSAERTGGSVSTLTIQRTQQEDSAVYLCASSRKGLAGGGGTDTQYFGPGTRLTVL.

The count of this clonotype is one. The chain uses TRBV18 and TRBJ1-3, with D possibly TRBD1 on 5 matching bases. The CDR3 covers 17 residues. Germline V gives CDR1 KGHSH, CDR2 LQKENI. The V end lost 2 bases, the J end lost 1 base, and 15 bases lay between the germline ends. CDR3 in DNA: TGTGCCAGCTCACCAATAGGGGAGTCGGGGTCTGGAAACACCATATATTTT. This codes for CASSPIGESGSGNTIYF.

Ten or more counts support this clonotype. The chain uses TRBV7-9 and TRBJ2-3; 10 bases agree with TRBD1. This CDR3 contains 14 residues. The junction had 3 bases not matched to a gene; V was cut back by 5 bases and J by 4 bases. Per germline, CDR1 SEHNR and CDR2 FQNEAQ (reference sequence). CDR3 amino acids: CASSQTGGADTQYF. The CDR3 region has the DNA TGTGCCAGCAGCCAGACAGGGGGCGCAGATACGCAGTATTTT.

The chain employs TRBV10-3 and TRBJ2-1; D might be TRBD2 (6 bases). Per the germline V gene, CDR1 is ENHRY and CDR2 is SYGVKD. V lost 4 bases to trimming and J lost 5 bases, with 15 bases between them. The CDR3 covers 15 residues. CDR3 residues: CAISVGSIFDNEQFF. DNA for the CDR3: TGTGCCATCAGTGTCGGGAGTATTTTCGACAATGAGCAGTTCTTC.

The chain carries TRBV19 and TRBJ1-4; 7 bases align to TRBD1. The V gene end was trimmed by 3 bases and the J gene end by 0 bases; junction bases not matched to a gene: 7. The CDR3 totals 17 residues. Germline V lookup: CDR1 LNHDA, CDR2 SQIVND (reference sequence). CDR3 in amino acids: CASSIIGTASTNEKLFF. The DNA of the CDR3 is TGTGCCAGTAGTATCATAGGGACAGCCTCAACTAATGAAAAACTGTTTTTT. Complete variable domain (other parts from reference TRBV19 and TRBJ1-4): DGGITQSPKYLFRKEGQNVTLSCEQNLNHDAMYWYRQDPGQGLRLIYYSQIVNDFQKGDIAEGYSVSREKKESFPLTVTSAQKNPTAFYLCASSIIGTASTNEKLFFGSGTQLSVL.

This chain connects TRBV18 to TRBJ1-1, with D possibly matching TRBD1 (5 bases). The V end was cut by 2 bases, the J end by 5 bases, with 15 bases between. This CDR3 comprises 15 residues. Germline CDR1 and CDR2: KGHSH and LQKENI. The CDR3 nucleotides are TGTGCCAGCTCACCAATCCCCCAGGGAGGGACTGAAGCTTTCTTT. Its protein is CASSPIPQGGTEAFF.

At least ten counts were recorded for this clonotype. The chain combines TRBV20-1 with TRBJ1-3, with D uncertain. Germline V gene data show CDR1 as DFQATT and CDR2 as SNEGSKA (reference sequence). With 0 bases removed from V and 1 base from J, the gap between germline ends came to 7 bases. There are 14 residues in the CDR3. The chain's CDR3 is CSARDQRSGNTIYF. In DNA form, the CDR3 reads TGCAGTGCTAGAGACCAACGGTCTGGAAACACCATATATTTT.

There are many counts of this clonotype. The chain recombines TRBV5-1 with TRBJ2-1; TRBD1 matches 9 bases. The CDR3 sequence is 13 residues long. CDR1 SGHRS and CDR2 YFSETQ come from the germline V gene. V shed 5 bases, J shed 10 bases, and the junction held 7 bases outside the gene matches. CDR3 residues: CASSADRGGEQFF. CDR3 bases: TGCGCCAGCAGTGCGGACAGGGGTGGGGAGCAGTTCTTC.

This clonotype was found many times. V gene TRBV6-2 or TRBV6-3 combines with J gene TRBJ2-1; D might be TRBD2 (7 bases). The CDR3 runs 14 residues. Germline V gene sequence: CDR1 MNHEY, CDR2 SVGEGT. The V and J ends lost 6 bases and 8 bases respectively, with 17 bases between them. CDR3 in DNA: TGTGCCAGCAGCCAGCTAGGGGGGGTCGATGAGCAGTTCTTC. Its protein is CASSQLGGVDEQFF.

This clonotype was seen ten or more times. V usage is TRBV2 and J usage is TRBJ2-5; D not resolved. V lost 1 base, J lost 0 bases, and 9 bases lay in between. This CDR3 contains 15 residues. The germline gives CDR1 SNHLY, CDR2 FYNNEI. The CDR3 nucleotides are TGTGCCAGCAGTGAAGACGGCTGGTACCAAGAGACCCAGTACTTC. Encoded protein: CASSEDGWYQETQYF.

CDR3 DNA: TGTGCCAGTACCGCTCCTCCGGGGACCCAGTACTTC. It codes for CASTAPPGTQYF. This chain links TRBV19 with TRBJ2-5; no firm D call. This CDR3 contains 12 residues. Per germline, CDR1 LNHDA and CDR2 SQIVND (reference sequence). Trimming took 7 bases from V and 7 from J, leaving 13 bases between them.

This clonotype was observed at least ten times. The V gene is TRBV2, the J gene TRBJ1-1, with 7 bases aligning to TRBD1. V trimming: 8 bases; J trimming: 5 bases; junction bases outside the gene matches: 11. Per germline, CDR1 SNHLY and CDR2 FYNNEI. This CDR3 has 14 residues. The CDR3 is CASGNRGVGTEAFF. CDR3 sequence (DNA): TGTGCCAGCGGAAACAGGGGAGTAGGGACTGAAGCTTTCTTT.

This clonotype was seen many times. The gene calls are TRBV28 and TRBJ2-1; D unclear. The V gene lost 5 bases and the J gene lost 0 bases, with 11 bases spanning the gap. Germline V gene sequence: CDR1 MDHEN, CDR2 SYDVKM. The CDR3 is made up of 15 amino acids. The CDR3 is CASSPLGFSYNEQFF. DNA for the CDR3: TGTGCCAGCAGTCCCCTAGGATTCTCCTACAATGAGCAGTTCTTC.

A few counts support this clonotype. The chain employs TRBV4-2 and TRBJ2-2; no definite D call. The CDR3 runs to 16 residues. Germline CDR1 is LGHNA and CDR2 is YNFKEQ. Trimming left V 1 base short and J 4 bases short, with 13 bases between. The DNA for the CDR3 is TGTGCCAGCAGCCAAGTGAATCCGCCGGGCACCGGGGAGCTGTTTTTT. This gives the protein CASSQVNPPGTGELFF.

The CDR3 loop is CASSLDLSRQGLNNEQFF. CDR3 DNA sequence: TGTGCCAGCAGCTTAGATCTAAGTAGGCAGGGGCTTAACAATGAGCAGTTCTTC. The V and J genes are TRBV7-9 and TRBJ2-1; tentative D call: TRBD1 (6 bases). The length of the CDR3 is 18 residues. With 1 base removed from V and 5 bases from J, the gap between germline ends came to 21 bases. Per the germline V gene, CDR1 is SEHNR and CDR2 is FQNEAQ (reference sequence).

A few counts support this clonotype. The V and J genes are TRBV6-1 and TRBJ2-2; 7 nucleotides match TRBD1. Unmatched junction bases numbered 6, after V lost 6 bases and J lost 2 bases. From germline, CDR1 is MNHNS and CDR2 SASEGT. The CDR3 runs to 15 residues. The CDR3 protein is CASSNRGLNTGELFF. In nucleotides, the CDR3 is TGTGCCAGCAGCAACAGGGGCCTAAACACCGGGGAGCTGTTTTTT.

CDR3 protein: CASSQAGDRAFF. CDR3 DNA sequence: TGTGCCAGCAGCCAAGCAGGGGATAGAGCTTTCTTT. The chain links TRBV7-9 to TRBJ1-1; perhaps TRBD1 as D (6 bases). The CDR3 runs 12 residues. V lost 5 bases, J lost 10 bases, and 14 bases lay in between. Per germline, CDR1 SEHNR and CDR2 FQNEAQ (reference sequence). The whole variable domain, filled in from reference TRBV7-9 and TRBJ1-1, reads DTGVSQNPRHKITKRGQNVTFRCDPISEHNRLYWYRQTLGQGPEFLTYFQNEAQLEKSRLLSDRFSAERPKGSFSTLEIQRTEQGDSAMYLCASSQAGDRAFFGQGTRLTVV.

This clonotype was counted between two and nine times. The chain combines TRBV20-1 with TRBJ2-1; 15 bases agree with TRBD2. After removal of 5 bases from V and 5 bases from J, the junction contained 1 base not matched to a gene. This CDR3 comprises 14 residues. From germline, CDR1 is DFQATT and CDR2 SNEGSKA (reference sequence). The CDR3 coding sequence is TGCAGTGCTTGGACTAGCGGGAGGGACAATGAGCAGTTCTTC. Translating gives CSAWTSGRDNEQFF.

The V call is TRBV14, the J call TRBJ2-5; 9 nucleotides line up with TRBD1. The CDR3 has 14 residues. From germline, CDR1 is SGHDN and CDR2 FVKESK. The J segment lost 6 bases and the V segment lost 4 bases, leaving 6 bases of the junction unmatched. Here the CDR3 reads CASSPMDRGQTQYF. CDR3 nucleotides: TGTGCCAGCAGCCCAATGGACAGGGGTCAGACCCAGTACTTC.

This clonotype was counted between two and nine times. CDR3 loop: CASSYGQETDTQYF. As DNA, the CDR3 is TGCGCCAGCAGCTACGGACAGGAGACAGATACGCAGTATTTT. The chain is built from TRBV5-1 and TRBJ2-3, with TRBD1 matching 7 bases. CDR3 length equals 14 residues. Losses at the gene ends were 3 bases for V and 3 bases for J; bases not matched to a gene: 4. Germline V gene data show CDR1 as SGHRS and CDR2 as YFSETQ.